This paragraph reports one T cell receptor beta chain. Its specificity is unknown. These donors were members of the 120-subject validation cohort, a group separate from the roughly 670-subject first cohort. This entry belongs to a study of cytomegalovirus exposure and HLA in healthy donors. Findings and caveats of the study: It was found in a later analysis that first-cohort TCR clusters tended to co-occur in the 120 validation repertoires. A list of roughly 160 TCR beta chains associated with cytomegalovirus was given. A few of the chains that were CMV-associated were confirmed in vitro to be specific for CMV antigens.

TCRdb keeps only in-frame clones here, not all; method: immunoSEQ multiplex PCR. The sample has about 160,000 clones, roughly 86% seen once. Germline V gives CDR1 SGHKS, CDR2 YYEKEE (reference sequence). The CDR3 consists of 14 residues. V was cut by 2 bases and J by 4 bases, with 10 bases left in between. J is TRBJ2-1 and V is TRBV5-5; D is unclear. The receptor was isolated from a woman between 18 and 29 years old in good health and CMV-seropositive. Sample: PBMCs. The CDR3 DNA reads TGTGCCAGCAGCTTAGAACTTGCATACAATGAGCAGTTCTTC. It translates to CASSLELAYNEQFF. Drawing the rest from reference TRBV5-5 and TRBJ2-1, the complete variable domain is DAGVTQSPTHLIKTRGQQVTLRCSPISGHKSVSWYQQVLGQGPQFIFQYYEKEERGRGNFPDRFSARQFPNYSSELNVNALLLGDSALYLCASSLELAYNEQFFGPGTRLTVL.